These 14 T cell receptor beta chains were sequenced from one sample in a study of cytomegalovirus exposure and HLA in healthy donors. Researchers ran the PCR with 60 Vbeta and 13 Jbeta primers. Some clones are missing from TCRdb's copy, which holds only in-frame ones; the method was immunoSEQ multiplex PCR. The sample comprises approximately 130,000 clones, around 73% of which are singletons, and roughly 3% rests with the top ten. What was sequenced was PBMCs. These receptors were obtained from a human donor in good health.

The CDR3 coding sequence is TGTGCCACCCGGGGTTCTAGCTCCTATAATTCACCCCTCCACTTT. Translation: CATRGSSSYNSPLHF. The chain employs TRBV6-6 and TRBJ1-6; D uncertain. Germline loops: CDR1 MNHNY, CDR2 SVGAGI (reference sequence). With 10 bases removed from V and 0 bases from J, the gap between germline ends came to 13 bases. The CDR3 sequence is 15 residues long.

The chain joins TRBV27 to TRBJ2-5, with 7 bases fitting TRBD2. V dropped 7 bases and J dropped 6; count of bases not matched to a gene: 8. This CDR3 contains 13 residues. Germline lookup yields CDR1 MNHEY and CDR2 SMNVEV (reference sequence). CDR3 sequence reads: CASKYAGEKTQYF. The CDR3 DNA follows: TGTGCCAGCAAGTACGCGGGAGAAAAGACCCAGTACTTC.

The CDR3 here is CASSFIDTQYF. The CDR3 DNA sequence: TGTGCCAGCAGCTTCATAGATACGCAGTATTTT. This chain links TRBV5-6 with TRBJ2-3; D gene uncertain. The CDR3 totals 11 residues. V lost 2 bases and J 5 bases, leaving 3 bases between the germline ends. CDR1 is SGHDT, CDR2 YYEEEE, per germline.

The chain recombines TRBV5-6 with TRBJ2-3, with a tentative D call TRBD2 (6 bases). Germline CDR1 and CDR2: SGHDT and YYEEEE. The CDR3 consists of 15 residues. V shed 2 bases and J shed 1 base, with 11 bases lying between them. The chain's CDR3 is CASSFLEGRTDTQYF. CDR3 DNA sequence: TGTGCCAGCAGCTTCTTGGAGGGTCGCACAGATACGCAGTATTTT. The full variable domain, its missing parts supplied by reference TRBV5-6 and TRBJ2-3, is DAGVTQSPTHLIKTRGQQVTLRCSPKSGHDTVSWYQQALGQGPQFIFQYYEEEERQRGNFPDRFSGHQFPNYSSELNVNALLLGDSALYLCASSFLEGRTDTQYFGPGTRLTVL.

This clone was picked up a small number of times. The V call is TRBV14, the J call TRBJ1-1; 9 bases match TRBD1. This CDR3 is 16 amino acids long. CDR1 SGHDN and CDR2 FVKESK come from the germline V gene. V dropped 2 bases and J dropped 6; count of bases not matched to a gene: 10. DNA of the CDR3: TGTGCCAGCAGCCAAAACAGGGGGCTAAGAAGGGCTGAAGCTTTCTTT. As protein: CASSQNRGLRRAEAFF.

This chain links TRBV5-1 with TRBJ2-7; 7 bases line up with TRBD2. CDR1 SGHRS and CDR2 YFSETQ come from the germline V gene. V shed 1 base, J shed 2 bases, and the junction held 6 bases outside the gene matches. The CDR3 has 15 amino acids. The CDR3 reads CASSLFASGTYEQYF. The CDR3 coding sequence is TGCGCCAGCAGCTTGTTCGCTAGCGGTACCTACGAGCAGTACTTC.

V is TRBV28 and J is TRBJ2-5, with a possible D match to TRBD1 (5 bases). CDR1 MDHEN and CDR2 SYDVKM come from the germline V gene. CDR3 size: 12 residues. Deletions cut 6 bases from V and 4 bases from J, with 9 bases between. CDR3: CASSHRSETQYF. As DNA, the CDR3 is TGTGCCAGCAGCCACAGGTCAGAGACCCAGTACTTC.

The V call is TRBV5-1, the J call TRBJ2-1, with D perhaps matching TRBD2 (5 bases). CDR3 length: 13 residues. Germline-derived CDR1 and CDR2 are SGHRS and YFSETQ. The V end lost 4 bases, the J end lost 9 bases, and 14 bases lay between the germline ends. The CDR3 reads CASSTYTRGEQFF. The DNA for the CDR3 is TGCGCCAGCAGCACATACACTCGGGGTGAGCAGTTCTTC.

CDR3 residues: CASSLTTSGRTDTQYF. In nucleotides, the CDR3 is TGTGCCAGCAGCTTAACGACTAGCGGGAGAACTGATACGCAGTATTTT. The V call is TRBV7-3, the J call TRBJ2-3, with 12 bases that match TRBD2. Losses at the gene ends were 0 bases for V and 6 bases for J; bases not matched to a gene: 4. Germline V gene data show CDR1 as SGHTA and CDR2 as FQGTGA. CDR3 length: 16 residues. Full variable domain (rest looked up from reference TRBV7-3 and TRBJ2-3): GAGVSQTPSNKVTEKGKYVELRCDPISGHTALYWYRQSLGQGPEFLIYFQGTGAADDSGLPNDRFFAVRPEGSVSTLKIQRTERGDSAVYLCASSLTTSGRTDTQYFGPGTRLTVL.

The chain couples TRBV5-6 to TRBJ2-3; unclear D gene. The CDR3 length is 14 residues. The germline V gene encodes CDR1 SGHDT and CDR2 YYEEEE. Trimming pared 2 bases from V and 1 base from J, leaving 8 bases between. DNA of the CDR3: TGTGCCAGCAGCTTTGGTCAGGGCACAGATACGCAGTATTTT. Its protein product is CASSFGQGTDTQYF.

The J gene is TRBJ1-1, the V gene TRBV30; unclear D gene. Germline CDR1 reads GTSNPN; CDR2 reads SVGIG (reference sequence). The CDR3 consists of 11 residues. Deletions cut 1 base from V and 9 bases from J, with 9 bases between. This CDR3 reads CAWSAGGKAFF. Written as DNA, the CDR3 is TGTGCCTGGAGTGCAGGAGGGAAAGCTTTCTTT.

The V and J genes are TRBV6-5 and TRBJ1-4, with 10 bases lining up with TRBD1. The ends lost 5 bases at V and 8 bases at J; junction bases unmatched: 5. Germline values: CDR1 MNHEY, CDR2 SVGAGI. This CDR3 has 14 amino acids. The CDR3 sequence: CASSRQGAGEKLFF. In DNA, the CDR3 is TGTGCCAGCAGTCGACAGGGGGCGGGGGAAAAACTGTTTTTT.

J is TRBJ1-6 and V is TRBV4-3, with a tentative D call TRBD1 (6 bases). The length of the CDR3 is 17 residues. Germline CDR1 LGHNA, CDR2 YSLEER. V was pared by 0 bases and J by 6 bases, with 15 bases between. DNA of the CDR3: TGCGCCAGCAGCCAAGATCGGTTCACAGGGAGTAATTCACCCCTCCACTTT. This codes for CASSQDRFTGSNSPLHF.

The CDR3 DNA follows: TGTGCCAGCAGTTCCCCGGGGGTAGGTGGCTACACCTTC. This translates into CASSSPGVGGYTF. The chain has TRBV6-5 and TRBJ1-2; D is perhaps TRBD1 (5 bases). Germline lookup yields CDR1 MNHEY and CDR2 SVGAGI. V lost 4 bases and J lost 7, with 13 bases in between. The CDR3 length is 13 residues.